The clone carrying this TCR beta chain was counted a few times. What it binds is not known. The CDR3 has 13 residues. Germline V CDR1 and CDR2: SGHRS, YFSETQ. V was pared by 5 bases and J by 5 bases, with 10 bases between. Diagnoses rested on clinical symptoms, serum thyroxine and TRAb, thyroid ultrasound and orbital computed tomography. RNA transcripts served as the template for amplifying TCR beta CDR3 regions. In the first-round RT-PCR of the TCR CDR3, the HTBI primer set was used. MiXCR, applied by TCRdb to the multiplex PCR reads, yields one record per CDR3 protein. Of some 370,000 distinct CDR3 sequences listed, 17% are singletons. This sample was taken from a study of T cells in Graves' hyperthyroidism and ophthalmopathy. Study at large: The initial diagnosis was the point when peripheral blood was collected, ahead of any treatment.

Points from the study as a whole: It was a median about seven months before onset that the model predicted ophthalmopathy.

The rearrangement links TRBV5-1 to TRBJ1-4; maybe TRBD1 (5 bases). This sequence originates from a woman aged 25 to 39 with Graves' hyperthyroidism that later progressed to Graves' ophthalmopathy. Sequencing used blood. CDR3 in amino acids: CASRWDGNEKLFF. The CDR3 bases are TGCGCCAGCAGGTGGGACGGGAATGAAAAACTGTTTTTT. The whole variable domain, remainder taken from reference TRBV5-1 and TRBJ1-4, is KAGVTQTPRYLIKTRGQQVTLSCSPISGHRSVSWYQQTPGQGLQFLFEYFSETQRNKGNFPGRFSGRQFSNSRSEMNVSTLELGDSALYLCASRWDGNEKLFFGSGTQLSVL.